The 25 T cell receptor beta chains in this list originate from one sample, sequenced in a study of blood T cell repertoires in COVID-19. Sequencing used immunoSEQ multiplex PCR; TCRdb keeps in-frame clones, though not all of them. The sample lists 200,000 to 250,000 clones, roughly 91% occurring once. Sequenced input: PBMCs or T cells enriched from blood (not recorded which). The source is a woman aged 25 to 39 who had recovered from COVID-19.

This clone was recorded many times. The chain joins TRBV5-1 to TRBJ2-7, with 8 nucleotides matching TRBD1. With 4 bases clipped from V and 3 bases from J, the junction kept 6 bases outside the gene matches. Per germline, CDR1 SGHRS and CDR2 YFSETQ. CDR3 length: 14 amino acids. This chain's CDR3 is CASSKGQAGYEQYF. CDR3 DNA sequence: TGCGCCAGCAGCAAGGGACAGGCGGGCTACGAGCAGTACTTC.

The chain joins TRBV7-2 to TRBJ2-2; 7 bases are shared with TRBD2. V lost 2 bases to trimming and J lost 0 bases; unmatched junction nucleotides: 3. CDR3 size: 16 residues. Germline CDR1 and CDR2: SGHTA and FQGNSA. The CDR3 region has the DNA TGTGCCAGCAGCTTAATGGGGGGGACGAACACCGGGGAGCTGTTTTTT. It specifies CASSLMGGTNTGELFF.

The rearrangement uses TRBV6-5 and TRBJ2-7; TRBD1 agrees at 8 bases. V lost 6 bases to trimming and J lost 5 bases; unmatched junction nucleotides: 9. The CDR3 covers 14 residues. Germline V CDR1 and CDR2: MNHEY, SVGAGI. The CDR3 region is CASRTGTGVHEQYF. CDR3 nucleotide sequence: TGTGCCAGCAGAACCGGGACAGGCGTCCACGAGCAGTACTTC.

The chain has TRBV4-1 and TRBJ2-1, with 7 bases aligning to TRBD2. Germline CDR1 MGHRA, CDR2 YSYEKL. This CDR3 spans 15 amino acids. The J segment lost 5 bases and the V segment lost 1 base, leaving 5 bases of the junction unmatched. The CDR3 loop reads CASSQGLAEHNEQFF. The CDR3, as DNA: TGCGCCAGCAGCCAAGGTCTAGCGGAACACAATGAGCAGTTCTTC.

The rearrangement joins TRBV11-2 to TRBJ2-7; D may be TRBD2 (7 bases). CDR3 size: 15 residues. CDR1 and CDR2 (germline): SGHAT, FQNNGV. V was shortened by 3 bases and J by 4 bases, with 16 bases between the two germline ends. This chain's CDR3 is CASSLHSRGGYEQYF. CDR3 DNA sequence: TGTGCCAGCAGCTTGCATTCCAGGGGAGGGTACGAGCAGTACTTC.

This clone has a single count. The genes are TRBV28 and TRBJ1-5; TRBD1 might be the D (6 bases). The germline CDR1 and CDR2 sequences are MDHEN and SYDVKM. The V gene lost 6 bases and the J gene lost 2 bases, with 17 bases spanning the gap. The CDR3 is 16 residues long. The DNA for the CDR3 is TGTGCCAGCAGACTCCCCAGGGGCAGGGGCAATCAGCCCCAGCATTTT. Translation: CASRLPRGRGNQPQHF. Based on the CDR3 plus reference TRBV28 and TRBJ1-5, the full variable domain is DVKVTQSSRYLVKRTGEKVFLECVQDMDHENMFWYRQDPGLGLRLIYFSYDVKMKEKGDIPEGYSVSREKKERFSLILESASTNQTSMYLCASRLPRGRGNQPQHFGDGTRLSIL.

The gene calls are TRBV4-2 and TRBJ1-3; D not resolved. Germline loops: CDR1 LGHNA, CDR2 YNFKEQ. The CDR3 spans 16 residues. V lost 0 bases, J lost 1 base, and 10 bases lay in between. DNA of the CDR3: TGTGCCAGCAGCCAAGATAGGAGGGATTCTGGAAACACCATATATTTT. Its protein is CASSQDRRDSGNTIYF.

J is TRBJ1-1 and V is TRBV27, with a tentative D call TRBD1 (6 bases). With 8 bases removed from V and 0 bases from J, the gap between germline ends came to 10 bases. The CDR3 contains 13 residues. Germline CDR1 MNHEY, CDR2 SMNVEV (reference sequence). In DNA form, the CDR3 reads TGTGCCAGCCGAGACAGGCTGAACACTGAAGCTTTCTTT. It is translated as CASRDRLNTEAFF.

The chain combines TRBV29-1 with TRBJ2-3, with 9 nucleotides matching TRBD2. After removal of 4 bases from V and 3 bases from J, the junction contained 8 bases not matched to a gene. This CDR3 has 15 amino acids. Germline assignment: CDR1 SQVTM and CDR2 ANQGSEA. The CDR3: CSVVRGRAVTDTQYF. Written as DNA, the CDR3 is TGCAGCGTTGTTCGCGGGAGGGCCGTGACAGATACGCAGTATTTT.

The chain is built from TRBV7-2 and TRBJ2-3; D not certain. With 6 bases removed from V and 0 bases from J, the gap between germline ends came to 13 bases. CDR3 length: 15 amino acids. The germline CDR1 and CDR2 sequences are SGHTA and FQGNSA. The CDR3 DNA is TGTGCCAGCAGGCAATCAGGCAGCAGCACAGATACGCAGTATTTT. This gives the protein CASRQSGSSTDTQYF.

The chain links TRBV5-6 to TRBJ2-7; 8 bases are a match to TRBD2. This CDR3 is 14 amino acids long. V trimming: 5 bases; J trimming: 3 bases; junction bases outside the gene matches: 7. CDR1 SGHDT and CDR2 YYEEEE come from the germline V gene. CDR3 protein: CASSSGLAHYEQYF. The CDR3 DNA sequence: TGTGCCAGCAGTTCAGGACTAGCCCACTACGAGCAGTACTTC.

The rearrangement uses TRBV5-1 and TRBJ1-2; 9 bases fit TRBD1. V shed 1 base and J 6 bases; nucleotides not matched to a gene: 4. Germline CDR1 is SGHRS and CDR2 is YFSETQ. This CDR3 contains 14 residues. CDR3 region: CASSLSGTGNGYTF. The DNA of the CDR3 is TGCGCCAGCAGCTTGTCTGGGACAGGGAATGGCTACACCTTC.

The CDR3 region has the DNA TGCAGCGTTGTAGGGGATTACACCGGGGAGCTGTTTTTT. Amino acids: CSVVGDYTGELFF. The chain has TRBV29-1 and TRBJ2-2; D may be TRBD1 (5 bases). The CDR3 runs 13 residues. CDR1 is SQVTM, CDR2 ANQGSEA, per germline. V was shortened by 4 bases and J by 3 bases, with 9 bases between the two germline ends.

This chain uses TRBV7-2 with TRBJ2-1; TRBD2 might be the D (6 bases). CDR3 length: 16 amino acids. V was clipped by 5 bases and J by 4 bases, with 18 bases between them. Germline CDR1 reads SGHTA; CDR2 reads FQGNSA. The DNA of the CDR3 is TGTGCCAGCAGCCTGACGGGGGTAGCGGTATACAATGAGCAGTTCTTC. Translating gives CASSLTGVAVYNEQFF.

V is TRBV19 and J is TRBJ1-2, with 7 bases that match TRBD1. V shed 4 bases and J 7 bases; nucleotides not matched to a gene: 12. Germline V lookup: CDR1 LNHDA, CDR2 SQIVND (reference sequence). The CDR3 contains 15 residues. CDR3 nucleotides: TGTGCCAGTAGTACCGTTTTCGGCCAGGGGGTTGGCTACACCTTC. It encodes CASSTVFGQGVGYTF. Full variable domain (missing parts from reference TRBV19 and TRBJ1-2): DGGITQSPKYLFRKEGQNVTLSCEQNLNHDAMYWYRQDPGQGLRLIYYSQIVNDFQKGDIAEGYSVSREKKESFPLTVTSAQKNPTAFYLCASSTVFGQGVGYTFGSGTRLTVV.

The rearrangement joins TRBV27 to TRBJ2-1, with D possibly matching TRBD2 (6 bases). The CDR3 contains 17 residues. Trimming stripped 2 bases from V and 0 bases from J, with 14 bases between. Germline assignment: CDR1 MNHEY and CDR2 SMNVEV (reference sequence). The CDR3 sequence is CASSLRAGLSSYNEQFF. DNA of the CDR3: TGTGCCAGCAGTTTAAGGGCGGGATTGAGCTCCTACAATGAGCAGTTCTTC.

V usage is TRBV19 and J usage is TRBJ1-5; D remains unclear. This CDR3 spans 13 amino acids. The ends were cut back, 1 base at V and 6 bases at J, with 7 bases in the middle. Germline V gives CDR1 LNHDA, CDR2 SQIVND (reference sequence). The CDR3: CASSIGGFQPQHF. The CDR3 DNA reads as TGTGCCAGTAGTATAGGAGGGTTTCAGCCCCAGCATTTT. Variable domain in full (rest from reference TRBV19 and TRBJ1-5): DGGITQSPKYLFRKEGQNVTLSCEQNLNHDAMYWYRQDPGQGLRLIYYSQIVNDFQKGDIAEGYSVSREKKESFPLTVTSAQKNPTAFYLCASSIGGFQPQHFGDGTRLSIL.

The genes are TRBV3-1 (or the pseudogene TRBV3-2) and TRBJ2-5, with TRBD2 matching 12 bases. Germline V gives CDR1 LGHDT, CDR2 YNNKEL (reference sequence). The CDR3 covers 17 residues. With V trimmed by 1 base and J by 2 bases, 5 bases remained unmatched. In DNA form, the CDR3 reads TGTGCCAGCAGCCAAGTTGGACTAGCGGGATTACAAGAGACCCAGTACTTC. Protein: CASSQVGLAGLQETQYF.

The V call is TRBV9, the J call TRBJ2-5; the match to TRBD2 covers 10 bases. V lost 0 bases to trimming and J lost 0 bases; unmatched junction nucleotides: 5. The CDR3 runs 17 residues. The germline CDR1 and CDR2 sequences are SGDLS and YYNGEE. The CDR3 DNA reads TGTGCCAGCAGCGTAGGACGGACTAGCGGATACCAAGAGACCCAGTACTTC. Its protein product is CASSVGRTSGYQETQYF.

The gene calls are TRBV24-1 and TRBJ1-2, with D possibly TRBD1 on 5 matching bases. This CDR3 spans 13 amino acids. CDR1 and CDR2 (germline): KGHDR, SFDVKD. Trimming removed 4 bases from V and 7 bases from J, with 12 bases in between. This CDR3 reads CATSDSGWGGYTF. CDR3 nucleotide sequence: TGTGCCACCAGTGACTCAGGGTGGGGTGGCTACACCTTC.

The V call is TRBV21-1, the J call TRBJ1-3; TRBD1 is the table's D call and was not checked against the DNA. TRBV21-1 is a pseudogene locus. The CDR3 covers 20 residues. DNA of the CDR3: TGTGCCAGCAGCAAACGTAGTTTCGTGTTCCAGGAACGCTCTGGAAACACCATATATTTT. It encodes CASSKRSFVFQERSGNTIYF.

The chain has TRBV28 and TRBJ2-3; maybe TRBD2 (6 bases). From germline, CDR1 is MDHEN and CDR2 SYDVKM. Trimming stripped 6 bases from V and 4 bases from J, with 17 bases between. The CDR3 has 15 amino acids. Written as DNA, the CDR3 is TGTGCCAGCAGACTATCCGGGGAGGATTCAGATACGCAGTATTTT. Translated: CASRLSGEDSDTQYF.

The chain joins TRBV5-8 to TRBJ1-5; TRBD1 might be the D (6 bases). In germline, CDR1 is SGHTS, CDR2 YDEGEE. V was trimmed by 3 bases and J by 7 bases, leaving 20 bases between them. CDR3 length: 16 amino acids. CDR3 residues: CASSSTGSTVWQPQHF. Written as DNA, the CDR3 is TGTGCCAGCAGCTCAACAGGGTCCACCGTCTGGCAGCCCCAGCATTTT.

This sequence joins TRBV30 and TRBJ1-2; TRBD1 matches at 8 bases. The CDR3 loop spans 13 amino acids. The V segment lost 5 bases and the J segment 6 bases; nucleotides outside the gene matches: 8. Germline-derived CDR1 and CDR2 are GTSNPN and SVGIG (reference sequence). CDR3 bases: TGTGCCTGGGGAACGACAGGGGTAGATGGCTACACCTTC. Translation gives CAWGTTGVDGYTF. Complete variable domain (other parts from reference TRBV30 and TRBJ1-2): SQTIHQWPATLVQPVGSPLSLECTVEGTSNPNLYWYRQAAGRGLQLLFYSVGIGQISSEVPQNLSASRPQDRQFILSSKKLLLSDSGFYLCAWGTTGVDGYTFGSGTRLTVV.

J is TRBJ2-2 and V is TRBV7-3; unclear D gene. V was cut by 3 bases and J by 6 bases, with 8 bases left in between. Germline V gene data show CDR1 as SGHTA and CDR2 as FQGTGA. This CDR3 spans 13 amino acids. The CDR3 sequence is CASSLAEAGELFF. The CDR3 DNA reads TGTGCCAGCAGCTTGGCCGAGGCCGGGGAGCTGTTTTTT.